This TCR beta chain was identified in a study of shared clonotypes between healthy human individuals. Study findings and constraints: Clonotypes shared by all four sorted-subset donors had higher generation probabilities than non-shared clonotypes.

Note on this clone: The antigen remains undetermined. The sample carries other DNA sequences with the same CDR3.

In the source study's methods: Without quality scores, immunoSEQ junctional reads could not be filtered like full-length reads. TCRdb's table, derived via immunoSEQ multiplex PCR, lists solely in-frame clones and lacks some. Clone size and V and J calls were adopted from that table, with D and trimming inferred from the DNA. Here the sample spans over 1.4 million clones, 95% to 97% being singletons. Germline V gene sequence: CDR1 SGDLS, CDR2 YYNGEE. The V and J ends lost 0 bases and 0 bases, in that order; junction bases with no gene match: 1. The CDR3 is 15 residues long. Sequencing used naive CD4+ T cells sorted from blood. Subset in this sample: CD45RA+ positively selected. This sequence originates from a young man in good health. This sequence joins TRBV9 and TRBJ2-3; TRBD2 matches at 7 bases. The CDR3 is CASSVASGSTDTQYF. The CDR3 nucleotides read TGTGCCAGCAGCGTAGCTAGCGGAAGCACAGATACGCAGTATTTT.